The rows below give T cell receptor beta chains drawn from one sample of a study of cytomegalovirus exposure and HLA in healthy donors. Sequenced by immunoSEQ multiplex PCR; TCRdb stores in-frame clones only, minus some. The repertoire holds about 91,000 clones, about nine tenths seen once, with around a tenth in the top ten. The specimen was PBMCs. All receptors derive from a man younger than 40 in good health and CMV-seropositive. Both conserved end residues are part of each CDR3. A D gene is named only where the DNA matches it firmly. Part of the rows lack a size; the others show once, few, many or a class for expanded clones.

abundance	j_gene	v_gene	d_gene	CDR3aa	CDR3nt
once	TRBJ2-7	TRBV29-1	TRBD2	CSVGGAPYEQYF	TGCAGCGTCGGGGGGGCCCCCTACGAGCAGTACTTC
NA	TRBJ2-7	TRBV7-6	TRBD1	CASSLTTGTGAYEQYF	TGTGCCAGCAGCCTTACTACCGGGACAGGGGCTTACGAGCAGTACTTC
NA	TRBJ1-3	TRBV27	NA	CASSLGYGGAGNTIYF	TGTGCCAGCAGTTTAGGGTATGGCGGGGCTGGAAACACCATATATTTT
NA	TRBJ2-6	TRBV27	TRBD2	CASSSALAGYSGANVLTF	TGTGCCAGCAGTTCAGCTCTAGCGGGATACTCTGGGGCCAACGTCCTGACTTTC
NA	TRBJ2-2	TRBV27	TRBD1	CASSLAGTVNTGELFF	TGTGCCAGCAGTTTAGCCGGGACAGTGAACACCGGGGAGCTGTTTTTT
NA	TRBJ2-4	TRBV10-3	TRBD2	CAISESPGTSGIIAKNIQYF	TGTGCCATCAGCGAAAGCCCCGGGACTAGCGGGATCATAGCCAAAAACATTCAGTACTTC
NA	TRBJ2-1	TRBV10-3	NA	CAISEQARHNEQFF	TGTGCCATCAGTGAACAGGCGAGGCACAATGAGCAGTTCTTC
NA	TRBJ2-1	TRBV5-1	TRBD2	CASSRRLAATNSYNEQFF	TGCGCCAGCAGCCGCAGACTAGCGGCTACGAACTCCTACAATGAGCAGTTCTTC
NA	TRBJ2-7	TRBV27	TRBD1	CASSRDSSYEQYF	TGTGCCAGCAGCCGGGACAGCTCCTACGAGCAGTACTTC
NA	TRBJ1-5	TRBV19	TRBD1	CASSPGQDLVDRNQPQHF	TGTGCCAGTAGTCCGGGACAGGACTTGGTCGATCGCAATCAGCCCCAGCATTTT
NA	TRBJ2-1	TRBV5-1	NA	CASSAVPTDSTYNEQFF	TGCGCCAGCAGCGCCGTCCCGACGGACAGCACCTACAATGAGCAGTTCTTC
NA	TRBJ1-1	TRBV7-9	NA	CASSFGQTKNTEAFF	TGTGCCAGCAGCTTCGGACAGACCAAGAACACTGAAGCTTTCTTT
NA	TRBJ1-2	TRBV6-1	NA	CASSRGQNDYGYTF	TGTGCCAGCAGTAGAGGACAGAACGACTATGGCTACACCTTC
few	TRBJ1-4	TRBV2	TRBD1	CASRTSGGGRDDEKLFF	TGTGCCAGCAGGACCTCAGGGGGCGGTAGAGATGATGAAAAACTGTTTTTT
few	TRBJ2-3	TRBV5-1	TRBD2	CASSSSGAPTDTQYF	TGCGCCAGCAGCTCTAGCGGAGCCCCCACAGATACGCAGTATTTT
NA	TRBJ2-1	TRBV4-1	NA	CASSPLLGGGGYAEQFF	TGCGCCAGCAGCCCCCTTCTGGGGGGAGGAGGGTACGCGGAGCAGTTCTTC
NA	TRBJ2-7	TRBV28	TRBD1	CASTTRQGKRFSYEQYF	TGTGCCAGCACTACCCGACAGGGGAAGAGGTTTAGCTACGAGCAGTACTTC
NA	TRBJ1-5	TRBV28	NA	CASRDTLGSNQPQHF	TGTGCCAGTAGGGACACCCTGGGTAGCAATCAGCCCCAGCATTTT
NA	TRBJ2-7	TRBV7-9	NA	CASSSVREQYF	TGTGCCAGCAGCTCCGTCCGCGAGCAGTACTTC
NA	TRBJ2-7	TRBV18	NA	CASSRQESYEQYF	TGTGCCAGCTCCAGACAGGAGTCCTACGAGCAGTACTTC
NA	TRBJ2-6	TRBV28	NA	CASSSRSGLTPSGANVLTF	TGTGCCAGCAGTTCTAGGTCCGGCCTTACGCCCTCTGGGGCCAACGTCCTGACTTTC
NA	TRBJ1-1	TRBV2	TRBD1	CASSRTGTEAFF	TGTGCCAGCAGTCGGACAGGGACTGAAGCTTTCTTT
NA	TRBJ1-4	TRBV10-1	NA	CASSESRTATNEKLFF	TGCGCCAGCAGTGAGAGCCGGACAGCAACTAATGAAAAACTGTTTTTT
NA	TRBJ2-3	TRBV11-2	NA	CASSLDGARPTDTQYF	TGTGCCAGCAGCTTAGATGGGGCGAGACCCACAGATACGCAGTATTTT
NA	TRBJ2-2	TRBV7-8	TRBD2	CASSSGLVGVGELFF	TGTGCCAGCAGCTCCGGACTAGTCGGGGTCGGGGAGCTGTTTTTT
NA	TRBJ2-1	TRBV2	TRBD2	CASSDQAGAEYNEQFF	TGTGCCAGCAGCGACCAAGCGGGAGCGGAATACAATGAGCAGTTCTTC
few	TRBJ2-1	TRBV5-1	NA	CASSLLTAGSANEQFF	TGCGCCAGCAGCTTGTTGACGGCAGGGTCGGCGAATGAGCAGTTCTTC
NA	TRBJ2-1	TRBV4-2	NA	CASRSSLARGTYNEQFF	TGTGCCAGCAGATCATCTTTAGCGAGAGGAACCTACAATGAGCAGTTCTTC
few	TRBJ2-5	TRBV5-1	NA	CASSLGTSQETQYF	TGCGCCAGCAGCTTGGGTACCAGCCAAGAGACCCAGTACTTC